What follows describes a single TCR beta chain. The data were taken from a study of blood T cell repertoires in COVID-19. Original analysis: By means of reference gene primer amplification, nucleated cell counts were estimated. Assay: immunoSEQ multiplex PCR; the TCRdb copy retains only in-frame clones and omits some. V, J and clone size are taken as reported in that table, and D and trimming were inferred from the DNA itself. The table has roughly 230,000 clones, 80% to 85% seen once; the top ten hold roughly 3.6%. This CDR3 is 15 amino acids long. V shed 3 bases and J 3 bases; nucleotides not matched to a gene: 7. CDR1 is KGHSH, CDR2 LQKENI, per germline.

The chain is built from TRBV18 and TRBJ1-1; TRBD1 matches 7 bases. This TCR was recovered from a man aged 50 or older who had recovered from COVID-19. Material: PBMCs or T cells enriched from blood (not recorded which). The CDR3 DNA reads TGTGCCAGCTCACCGCAGGGGGTTAGGGACACTGAAGCTTTCTTT. Translated, it gives CASSPQGVRDTEAFF.